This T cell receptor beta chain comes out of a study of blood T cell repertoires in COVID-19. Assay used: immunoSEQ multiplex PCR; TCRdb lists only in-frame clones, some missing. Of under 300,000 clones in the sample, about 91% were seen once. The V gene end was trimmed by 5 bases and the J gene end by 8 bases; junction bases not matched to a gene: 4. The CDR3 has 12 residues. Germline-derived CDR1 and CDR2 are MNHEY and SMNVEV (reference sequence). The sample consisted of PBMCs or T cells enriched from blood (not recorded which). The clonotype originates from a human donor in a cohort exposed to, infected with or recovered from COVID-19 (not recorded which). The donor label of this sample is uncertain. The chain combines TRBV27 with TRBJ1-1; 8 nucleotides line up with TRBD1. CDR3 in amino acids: CASSPTGAEAFF. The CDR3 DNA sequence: TGTGCCAGCAGTCCGACAGGGGCGGAAGCTTTCTTT.